These T cell receptor beta chains were read from a single sample in a study of blood T cell repertoires in COVID-19. TCRdb's table, derived via immunoSEQ multiplex PCR, lists solely in-frame clones and lacks some. The sample consists of about 32,000 clones, about 90% of them appearing once. Material: peripheral blood. The receptors were gathered from a man between 65 and 85 years old with active or convalescent COVID-19. Each CDR3 is given with its conserved first and last residue. A D gene is named only where the DNA matches it firmly. Clone sizes are given selectively: once, few, many, or a class where the clone is expanded.

j_call d_call v_call clone_size cdr3_aa cdr3_nt
TRBJ2-1 TRBD2 TRBV19 NA CASKTSGSMYEQFF TGTGCCAGTAAAACCAGCGGGAGTATGTATGAGCAGTTCTTC
TRBJ1-2 NA TRBV19 NA CASSIGGPVYGYTF TGTGCCAGTAGTATAGGGGGCCCGGTCTATGGCTACACCTTC
TRBJ2-3 NA TRBV29-1 NA CSVNQLSTDTQYF TGCAGCGTCAATCAACTTAGCACAGATACGCAGTATTTT
TRBJ1-5 TRBD1 TRBV18 NA CASSPQSQGRDQPQHF TGTGCCAGCTCACCACAGTCACAGGGGCGGGATCAGCCCCAGCATTTT
TRBJ1-5 NA TRBV7-2 NA CASSSLMGGLYNQPQHF TGTGCCAGCAGCTCGCTCATGGGGGGACTCTACAATCAGCCCCAGCATTTT
TRBJ1-1 NA TRBV5-4 NA CASSLGQRNTEAFF TGTGCCAGCAGCTTGGGACAAAGGAACACTGAAGCTTTCTTT
TRBJ2-7 TRBD1 TRBV11-2 NA CASSLDYGTGGEQYF TGTGCCAGCAGCTTAGATTATGGGACAGGGGGCGAGCAGTACTTC
TRBJ1-1 NA TRBV29-1 NA CSVSGNTEAFF TGCAGCGTTTCAGGAAACACTGAAGCTTTCTTT
TRBJ1-3 TRBD1 TRBV2 NA CASSGTGGPISGNTIYF TGTGCCAGCAGTGGGACAGGGGGCCCCATCTCTGGAAACACCATATATTTT
TRBJ1-2 NA TRBV15 NA CATSRDIANYGYTF TGTGCCACCAGCAGAGATATAGCTAACTATGGCTACACCTTC
TRBJ2-3 TRBD2 TRBV5-4 NA CASSLGTSGGGTQYF TGTGCCAGCAGCTTGGGTACTAGCGGGGGCGGTACGCAGTATTTT
TRBJ2-5 NA TRBV30 NA CAWGGNQETQYF TGTGCCTGGGGCGGGAACCAAGAGACCCAGTACTTC
TRBJ1-2 NA TRBV12-2 once CASRFSGGGGWYTF TGTGCAAGTCGCTTTTCCGGAGGAGGAGGATGGTACACCTTC
TRBJ2-1 TRBD1 TRBV30 NA CAWSGDRGQFF TGTGCCTGGAGTGGGGACAGGGGGCAGTTCTTC
TRBJ1-1 NA TRBV19 NA CASSWRGESTEAFF TGTGCCAGTAGCTGGAGGGGCGAGAGCACTGAAGCTTTCTTT
TRBJ2-2 NA TRBV6-5 NA CASRRHMNTGELFF TGTGCCAGCAGGCGACACATGAACACCGGGGAGCTGTTTTTT
TRBJ1-3 NA TRBV6-5 NA CASSYSGGAGNTIYF TGTGCCAGCAGTTACTCGGGGGGGGCTGGAAACACCATATATTTT
TRBJ1-5 TRBD1 TRBV28 once CASSPLGTGGNQPQHF TGTGCCAGCAGTCCCTTGGGGACAGGGGGAAATCAGCCCCAGCATTTT
TRBJ2-5 NA TRBV14 NA CASSQHLGAALQETQYF TGTGCCAGCAGCCAACATCTGGGGGCCGCCCTTCAAGAGACCCAGTACTTC
TRBJ1-2 TRBD1 TRBV9 NA CASSPPGQGYDYGYTF TGTGCCAGCAGCCCCCCGGGACAGGGATATGACTATGGCTACACCTTC
TRBJ2-7 NA TRBV28 NA CASVSLRPSYEQYF TGTGCCAGCGTATCACTCCGCCCCTCCTACGAGCAGTACTTC
TRBJ1-3 TRBD1 TRBV7-3 NA CASSPGTGGNTIYF TGTGCCAGCAGCCCAGGGACAGGGGGAAACACCATATATTTT
TRBJ2-1 NA TRBV19 NA CASNRQSSYNEQFF TGTGCCAGTAACCGACAGAGCTCCTACAATGAGCAGTTCTTC
TRBJ2-1 TRBD1 TRBV4-1 NA CASSPTYSRRDRGPGGDEQFF TGCGCCAGCAGTCCTACATACTCCCGCCGGGACAGGGGTCCAGGTGGCGATGAGCAGTTCTTC
TRBJ1-2 NA TRBV28 few CASSLTYGYTF TGTGCCAGCAGTCTCACATATGGCTACACCTTC
TRBJ2-1 TRBD1 TRBV5-1 few CASSPGQGSYNEQFF TGCGCCAGCAGCCCGGGACAGGGGTCCTACAATGAGCAGTTCTTC
TRBJ1-4 TRBD1 TRBV9 NA CASTSGTGDEKLFF TGTGCCAGCACTAGTGGGACAGGGGATGAAAAACTGTTTTTT
TRBJ1-2 TRBD1 TRBV6-6 NA CASSLKNSYFGTGARGYTF TGTGCCAGCAGTCTCAAGAATTCGTACTTCGGGACAGGGGCGCGGGGCTACACCTTC
TRBJ1-2 NA TRBV19 NA CASRAPGRVYYGYTF TGTGCCAGTAGAGCCCCGGGCAGGGTCTACTATGGCTACACCTTC
TRBJ2-1 TRBD1 TRBV10-3 NA CAISESWDRDYNEQFF TGTGCCATCAGTGAGTCGTGGGACAGAGACTACAATGAGCAGTTCTTC
TRBJ2-5 TRBD1 TRBV5-1 NA CASSLTGTGEETQYF TGCGCCAGCAGCTTGACCGGGACAGGGGAAGAGACCCAGTACTTC
TRBJ2-1 NA TRBV18 NA CASSPPSQGGNEQFF TGTGCCAGCTCACCACCGTCACAGGGGGGGAATGAGCAGTTCTTC
TRBJ1-5 TRBD1 TRBV6-5 NA CASSRDRNQPQHF TGTGCCAGCAGCCGGGACAGGAATCAGCCCCAGCATTTT
TRBJ1-2 TRBD1 TRBV7-3 NA CASSRDRGLNGYTF TGTGCCAGCAGCCGAGACAGGGGGTTGAATGGCTACACCTTC
TRBJ2-1 TRBD2 TRBV4-1 NA CASSQGGGSSYNEQFF TGCGCCAGCAGCCAAGGGGGAGGGAGTTCCTACAATGAGCAGTTCTTC
TRBJ1-1 TRBD1 TRBV7-3 NA CASSPLDRGTEAFF TGTGCCAGCAGCCCCCTAGACAGGGGCACTGAAGCTTTCTTT